This T cell receptor (beta chain) was sequenced for a study of blood T cell repertoires in COVID-19 (dated by TCRdb to 2020 to 2022). Background on the whole study: Samples from collaborators originated in the United States, Italy and Spain and spanned both the acute and convalescent phases of COVID-19. The material from the prospective study consisted of cDNA or gDNA derived from T cells, B-cell-depleted T cells, or PBMCs. Subjects who had been exposed to COVID-19, were actively infected with it, or had recovered from it provided the deeply sampled blood TCRbeta repertoires that made up the dataset. The repertoires were released in a freely available public database intended as a resource for research on the immune response to SARS-CoV-2. Samples were obtained from the ongoing ImmuneRACE study (first 160 participants) and from approximately 1,200 subjects provided by 6 global collaborators. Sample metadata almost always included a de-identified subject ID, COVID-19 status, age in years and sex. Where HLA class I and class II types were available, the types were taken from metadata supplied by the sample provider, not from assay-based typing. Study-level results and caveats: The amount of clinical and demographic metadata varied by source and participant and was provided uncurated.

Enrolling through a virtual design, the prospective study's participants ranged in age from roughly 18 to 90 years and lived across about two dozen United States geographic areas. To assign participants to cohorts, the prospective study relied on clinical history that participants themselves reported in a screening survey and a study questionnaire. Exposed participants were defined as having been in contact with someone with a PCR-confirmed or clinician-diagnosed COVID-19 case within 2 weeks of study entry. In the prospective study, mobile phlebotomists collected whole blood, serum and a nasopharyngeal or oropharyngeal swab from each participant. Prospective study participants could optionally give additional blood draws and questionnaires over an approximately two-month period. Before DNA extraction, blood samples from the prospective study were shipped at room temperature or frozen. Relative to germline, V is missing 0 bases and J is missing 3 bases, with 3 bases of the junction outside any gene match. Inclusive of the bounding cysteine and phenylalanine, the CDR3 is 15 residues long. This entry keeps only the CDR3 DNA: 45 bases, framed from base 1. In the germline V gene, CDR1 corresponds to SGDLS and CDR2 to YYNGEE.

A word on this clone: The clone's antigen remains unknown. No much larger clone is present one base from it, and per-base qualities are unavailable.

The immunoSEQ Assay, a bias-controlled multiplex PCR, was used to amplify TCRbeta CDR3 regions from genomic DNA. On the authors' methods: Nucleated cell counts per sample were estimated from amplification of reference gene primers within the assay. Sequence reads were collapsed and filtered to measure the absolute abundance of every unique TCRbeta CDR3 rearrangement. For each sample, productive Simpson clonality was calculated as the square root of Simpson's diversity index over productive rearrangements. As stored in TCRdb, this immuneACCESS dataset retains in-frame rearrangements with V and J assigned. A fraction of the clones does not appear; measured against another copy, unresolved V genes explain less than half of the discrepancy, and the remainder lacks a known reason. V, J and clone size derive from that table, while D and trimming were established from the DNA sequence. The sample table shows about 150,000 clones, and approximately 88% are seen once. Clones ranked in the top ten supply roughly 4.9% of the sample.

Recombination connected TRBV9 to TRBJ2-3; the central 8 bases match TRBD2. The clonotype was recovered from a man in his 70s who had been exposed to COVID-19. Sequences were obtained from PBMCs or T cells enriched from blood (not recorded which). CDR3 protein: CASSVAPGGTDTQYF. The DNA sequence is as follows: TGTGCCAGCAGCGTAGCGCCGGGGGGGACAGATACGCAGTATTTT.